Listed below are T cell receptor beta chains from one sample, sequenced in a study of cytomegalovirus exposure and HLA in healthy donors. Sequencing was performed with immunoSEQ multiplex PCR; in TCRdb, only in-frame clones are kept and a portion is missing. The profile shows 90,000 to 120,000 clones, roughly 70% of them singletons. What was sequenced was PBMCs. The receptors come from a middle-aged man in good health and CMV-seropositive. CDR3s include the opening cysteine and the closing phenylalanine or tryptophan. Fields, in order: D gene, J gene, V gene, clone size, CDR3 DNA, CDR3 protein. D genes are given only for firm matches. For some rows the clone size is stated as once, few or many, or as a class when expanded; others skip it.

.,TRBJ2-3,TRBV5-8,.,TGTGCCAGCAGCTTGGATAGGGGGACAGATACGCAGTATTTT,CASSLDRGTDTQYF
.,TRBJ2-2,TRBV5-1,once,TGCGCCAGCAGCTTGGTTGCAGGGTCCGGGGAGCTGTTTTTT,CASSLVAGSGELFF
.,TRBJ1-1,TRBV18,.,TGTGCCAGCTCACTACTCCGGGACACCAACACTGAAGCTTTCTTT,CASSLLRDTNTEAFF
TRBD1,TRBJ1-2,TRBV4-1,few,TGCGCCAGCAGCCCTACCGGGTTACAGGGGGCGGCGTACTATGGCTACACCTTC,CASSPTGLQGAAYYGYTF
TRBD1,TRBJ1-2,TRBV5-1,.,TGCGCCAGCAGCTTGGGAGGGATGGGGACAGTGGACCCCTATGGCTACACCTTC,CASSLGGMGTVDPYGYTF
TRBD2,TRBJ2-1,TRBV29-1,.,TGCAGCGTTCGCCTAGCGGGGTACAATGAGCAGTTCTTC,CSVRLAGYNEQFF
.,TRBJ1-5,TRBV7-8,few,TGTGCCAGCAGCTTAGATCAGGGAAGTCAGCCCCAGCATTTT,CASSLDQGSQPQHF
TRBD2,TRBJ2-2,TRBV2,.,TGTGCCAGCAGTGAGAGGCGGGGGTTTAACACCGGGGAGCTGTTTTTT,CASSERRGFNTGELFF
.,TRBJ1-2,TRBV14,.,TGTGCCAGCAGCTCATCTCGCCCGACGCGGACTGAGGCGGGCTACACCTTC,CASSSSRPTRTEAGYTF
TRBD1,TRBJ1-1,TRBV29-1,.,TGCAGCGTGGGGGACAGGGGGCGGGAAGCTTTCTTT,CSVGDRGREAFF
TRBD1,TRBJ2-1,TRBV7-9,.,TGTGCCAGCAGCCATCAGGGGGATGAGCAGTTCTTC,CASSHQGDEQFF
TRBD1,TRBJ2-7,TRBV4-3,.,TGCGCCAGCAGCCAAGACGGGACAGGTTCCGCCTACGAGCAGTACTTC,CASSQDGTGSAYEQYF
.,TRBJ1-2,TRBV5-4,.,TGTGCCAGCAGCTTATCTCTGACAGGCGCCGCGAGTGGCTACACCTTC,CASSLSLTGAASGYTF
.,TRBJ2-5,TRBV11-2,.,TGTGCCAGCAGCACAGACCAAGAGACCCAGTACTTC,CASSTDQETQYF
TRBD1,TRBJ2-6,TRBV27,.,TGTGCCAGCAGTTCACAGGGGGCTGGGGCCAACGTCCTGACTTTC,CASSSQGAGANVLTF
.,TRBJ2-1,TRBV28,.,TGTGCCAGCAGTTTATCTCCCAATGAGCAGTTCTTC,CASSLSPNEQFF
TRBD1,TRBJ1-3,TRBV6-5,.,TGTGCCAGCAGGACCAGGACAGGGGGAAACACCATATATTTT,CASRTRTGGNTIYF
.,TRBJ2-1,TRBV11-2,.,TGTGCCAGCAGCTTAGGGGGGGTTTTTAACAATGAGCAGTTCTTC,CASSLGGVFNNEQFF
TRBD2,TRBJ2-3,TRBV6-4,.,TGTGCCAGCAGTGACCGACATGGAGTGGAAATTACTAGCGGGTTGACAGATACGCAGTATTTT,CASSDRHGVEITSGLTDTQYF
TRBD1,TRBJ1-2,TRBV29-1,.,TGCAGCGTTGTCGGCGGGGGACAGGACTTCTATGGCTACACCTTC,CSVVGGGQDFYGYTF
.,TRBJ1-2,TRBV7-9,once,TGTGCCAGCAGCTTATTCCCGACAGACTATGGCTACACCTTC,CASSLFPTDYGYTF
TRBD1,TRBJ1-1,TRBV7-2,.,TGTGCCAGCAGCTTCGGACAGGTATCCCTTGAAGCTTTCTTT,CASSFGQVSLEAFF
.,TRBJ1-3,TRBV18,.,TGTGCCAGCTCAGAAGCCGCTAGGCAAAACACCATATATTTT,CASSEAARQNTIYF
TRBD1,TRBJ1-6,TRBV27,few,TGTGCCAGCAGTCCGACCGGGACAGGGAACTCACCCCTCCACTTT,CASSPTGTGNSPLHF
TRBD1,TRBJ2-5,TRBV28,.,TGTGCCAGCAGTTGGGACAGAGGAACTCAAAGGACCCAGTACTTC,CASSWDRGTQRTQYF
.,TRBJ1-2,TRBV19,.,TGTGCCAGTAGTGCACAGGGATTTGGCTACACCTTC,CASSAQGFGYTF
TRBD1,TRBJ2-7,TRBV11-2,few,TGTGCCAGCAGCTCGGGACAGGGTTTTTCCTACGAGCAGTACTTC,CASSSGQGFSYEQYF
TRBD1,TRBJ1-5,TRBV7-9,.,TGTGCCAGCAGCTTTACAGGGGACGGCAATCAGCCCCAGCATTTT,CASSFTGDGNQPQHF
.,TRBJ2-7,TRBV21-1,.,TGTGCCAGCAGCGATGAAAAGAGGACAGGACCAAGCTCCTACGAGCAGTACTTC,CASSDEKRTGPSSYEQYF
.,TRBJ1-5,TRBV29-1,.,TGCAGCGTTGTTTATGTCGACAGGCCCAATCAGCCCCAGCATTTT,CSVVYVDRPNQPQHF
.,TRBJ1-2,TRBV4-2,few,TGTGCCAGCAGCCAAGCCGGGGACTATGGCTACACCTTC,CASSQAGDYGYTF
.,TRBJ1-6,TRBV20-1,.,TGCAGTGCTTCCCGGGAGTCACCCCTCCACTTT,CSASRESPLHF
.,TRBJ2-1,TRBV5-4,.,TGTGCCAGCAGGGGGGCTGGCGGCCCTAGCTCCTACAATGAGCAGTTCTTC,CASRGAGGPSSYNEQFF
.,TRBJ2-6,TRBV19,.,TGTGCCAGTAGTCTCGACAGTCTCTCTGGGGCCAACGTCCTGACTTTC,CASSLDSLSGANVLTF
.,TRBJ2-3,TRBV28,.,TGTGCCAGCAACCCTGGGGCTATAACCGACCTATGGACAGATACGCAGTATTTT,CASNPGAITDLWTDTQYF
.,TRBJ1-2,TRBV7-8,.,TGTGCCAGCTATGAGGGAGGCGAAGGCTACACCTTC,CASYEGGEGYTF
.,TRBJ2-6,TRBV30,few,TGTGCCTGGAGGGAGTCTGGGGCCAACGTCCTGACTTTC,CAWRESGANVLTF
TRBD1,TRBJ1-3,TRBV30,few,TGTGCCTGGAGTGTAGGGGGCGGTCTATCTGGAAACACCATATATTTT,CAWSVGGGLSGNTIYF
TRBD1,TRBJ1-2,TRBV6-1,.,TGTGCCAGCAGTGAAGCGGGACAGGGGGAATTCGACTATGGCTACACCTTC,CASSEAGQGEFDYGYTF
.,TRBJ2-1,TRBV4-1,.,TGCGCCAGCAGCCCAGGTCGGGGTCTTAGGAAAGCCTACAATGAGCAGTTCTTC,CASSPGRGLRKAYNEQFF
TRBD1,TRBJ1-1,TRBV14,.,TGTGCCAGCAGAGACAGGGCGGACGGCACTGAAGCTTTCTTT,CASRDRADGTEAFF
.,TRBJ1-1,TRBV29-1,.,TGCAGCGTTTACGGACAGACAAGAGTAGCTGAAGCTTTCTTT,CSVYGQTRVAEAFF
.,TRBJ1-1,TRBV30,.,TGTGCCTGGAGTGATGACATTTCCGGGAACACTGAAGCTTTCTTT,CAWSDDISGNTEAFF
TRBD2,TRBJ2-6,TRBV5-4,.,TGTGCCAGCAGCTTGCCCCGGGGAGCGGGAGGGGGTGGGGCCAACGTCCTGACTTTC,CASSLPRGAGGGGANVLTF